These 2 T cell receptor beta chains were sequenced from one sample in a study of a mutant IDH1 vaccine in newly diagnosed glioma. Time point here: week 47, end of study. Doses comprised 300 ug of mutant IDH1 20-mer peptide each, plus topical imiquimod. Clones were read by immunoSEQ multiplex PCR, and TCRdb kept only the in-frame ones, dropping some. The profile shows 25,000 or so clones, roughly 83% of them singletons. Their recognized antigens are unknown. Material: PBMCs, obtained from a glioma patient whose treatment included an IDH1 peptide vaccine. The receptor source for this set is a man aged 40-49 years with glioma.

V and J are TRBV5-6 and TRBJ2-7, with TRBD1 matching over 9 bases. This CDR3 region has 16 residues. The germline V gene has CDR1 SGHDT and CDR2 YYEEEE. The trim removed 5 bases at V and 1 base at J, leaving 10 bases unmatched. The chain's CDR3 is CASRPQGAGDSYEQYF. Written as DNA, the CDR3 is TGTGCCAGCAGGCCACAGGGGGCTGGGGATTCCTACGAGCAGTACTTC.

V gene TRBV5-1 combines with J gene TRBJ2-2, with D tentatively TRBD1 (6 bases). The CDR3 runs 13 residues. Germline V CDR1 and CDR2: SGHRS, YFSETQ. V shed 2 bases and J shed 6 bases, with 8 bases lying between them. This CDR3 is CASSLTGPGELFF. CDR3 in DNA: TGCGCCAGCAGCTTAACAGGGCCCGGGGAGCTGTTTTTT.